This T cell receptor beta chain came from a study of radiation and T cells in renal cell carcinoma. As for time point: blood 4 weeks post-SBRT, at nephrectomy. As to treatment: 15 Gy SBRT to primary tumor, nephrectomy 4 weeks later. Nephrectomy followed 15 Gy stereotactic body radiation by 4 weeks. The patient's renal cell carcinoma had clear cell pathology. Study-wide results and caveats: In blood, top tumor clones expanded by 2 weeks, shrinking by 4. Without pretreatment biopsies, baseline tumor clonotype presence was undetermined.

CDR1 is SGDLS, CDR2 YYNGEE, per germline. The V gene end was trimmed by 3 bases and the J gene end by 5 bases; junction bases not matched to a gene: 3. The CDR3 has 14 amino acids. Profiled with immunoSEQ multiplex PCR; TCRdb holds only in-frame clones, not every one. The sample shows approximately 86,000 clones, around four fifths of them seen only once. Concerning this clone: Its target is not known.

This clonotype originated in a man aged 45-65 years with renal cell carcinoma. The chain joins TRBV9 to TRBJ2-5; the match to TRBD2 covers 11 bases. Material: blood, obtained from a patient whose treatment included radiotherapy and nephrectomy. The CDR3 reads CASSALAGGETQYF. The CDR3 DNA is TGTGCCAGCAGCGCCTTAGCGGGGGGGGAGACCCAGTACTTC.